A single sample gave rise to the 2 T cell receptor beta chains below, sequenced in a study of blood T cells in healthy people across ages. Primers used in a second PCR of about 7 to 11 cycles were a sample-barcoded 5' primer and a J-beta primer mix. In TCRdb, the 5' RACE reads were re-called with MiXCR into one record per CDR3 protein. The sample yields under 750,000 distinct CDR3 sequences, roughly 48% seen once. The sample was blood. Receptors were obtained from a man of 80 years or more in good health.

As to this clonotype: This may be a read error: a much more frequent sequence differs by one nucleotide. This chain connects TRBV6-5 to TRBJ2-5, with D tentatively TRBD2 (6 bases). The tail of the sequence fits TRBJ2-1 better, so the J call may be wrong. Germline V CDR1 and CDR2: MNHEY, SVGAGI. This CDR3 comprises 19 residues. In nucleotides, the CDR3 is TGTGCCAGCAGTTACTCGAACAACTACCGGGACTGGTACCAAGAGACCCAGTTCTTC. The encoded protein is CASSYSNNYRDWYQETQFF.

The gene calls are TRBV10-3 and TRBJ2-1, with 11 nucleotides matching TRBD2. This CDR3 is built from 14 residues. With 5 bases clipped from V and 6 bases from J, the junction kept 3 bases outside the gene matches. CDR1 is ENHRY, CDR2 SYGVKD, per germline. CDR3 DNA: TGTGCCATCAGTCTAGCGGGGGGCACCAATGAGCAGTTCTTC. This encodes CAISLAGGTNEQFF.